Below, 6 T cell receptor beta chains from the same sample are listed, as sequenced in a study of blood T cell repertoires in COVID-19. Sequencing was performed with immunoSEQ multiplex PCR; in TCRdb, only in-frame clones are kept and a portion is missing. The sample comprises about 240,000 clones, 75% to 90% of which are singletons, and approximately 7.5% rests with the top ten. Sequences were obtained from peripheral blood. Receptors originate from a man aged 60 to 69 who had recovered from COVID-19.

This clone was picked up a small number of times. The rearrangement uses TRBV2 and TRBJ1-6; tentatively, D is TRBD1 (6 bases). The CDR3 sequence is 15 residues long. Between the trimmed V and J ends, which lost 7 bases and 4 bases, there was a span of 14 bases. Germline V gene lookup returns CDR1 SNHLY and CDR2 FYNNEI. CDR3 nucleotides: TGTGCCAGCAATGTGGACAGCTCATATAATTCACCCCTCCACTTT. This translates into CASNVDSSYNSPLHF.

The CDR3 DNA reads as TGTGCCAGCAGTGGGGGACAGGTTGCCCCTAGTGAGCAGTTCTTC. This encodes CASSGGQVAPSEQFF. V is TRBV2 and J is TRBJ2-1; TRBD1 agrees at 8 bases. Germline V gives CDR1 SNHLY, CDR2 FYNNEI. With 4 bases clipped from V and 9 bases from J, the junction kept 11 bases outside the gene matches. The CDR3 contains 15 residues.

The chain links TRBV6-2 or TRBV6-3 to TRBJ2-2; 7 bases match TRBD1. The V gene's germline CDR1 is MNHEY and CDR2 SVGEGT. The CDR3 runs 17 residues. After removal of 3 bases from V and 4 bases from J, the junction contained 11 bases not matched to a gene. The CDR3 sequence: CASSYEETGYRTGELFF. The CDR3 DNA is TGTGCCAGCAGTTATGAAGAGACAGGGTACCGCACCGGGGAGCTGTTTTTT.

This chain links TRBV6-5 with TRBJ1-2; a possible D gene is TRBD1 (6 bases). There are 14 residues in the CDR3. With 5 bases removed from V and 0 bases from J, the gap between germline ends came to 10 bases. Germline CDR1 is MNHEY and CDR2 is SVGAGI. CDR3 in amino acids: CASSTRTANYGYTF. In DNA form, the CDR3 reads TGTGCCAGCAGTACTCGGACAGCTAACTATGGCTACACCTTC.

The genes are TRBV5-1 and TRBJ2-3, with a possible D match to TRBD2 (6 bases). With 2 bases removed from V and 7 bases from J, the gap between germline ends came to 14 bases. The germline CDR1 and CDR2 sequences are SGHRS and YFSETQ. The CDR3 has 14 residues. For the CDR3, the DNA is TGCGCCAGCAGCTTTCTGAGCGGGTCCAATACGCAGTATTTT. This encodes CASSFLSGSNTQYF. Complete variable domain (other parts from reference TRBV5-1 and TRBJ2-3): KAGVTQTPRYLIKTRGQQVTLSCSPISGHRSVSWYQQTPGQGLQFLFEYFSETQRNKGNFPGRFSGRQFSNSRSEMNVSTLELGDSALYLCASSFLSGSNTQYFGPGTRLTVL.

The gene calls are TRBV19 and TRBJ1-2, with D possibly matching TRBD1 (5 bases). The CDR3 totals 12 residues. Deletions cut 10 bases from V and 2 bases from J, with 11 bases between. Germline V gene lookup returns CDR1 LNHDA and CDR2 SQIVND (reference sequence). In nucleotides, the CDR3 is TGTGCCACCAGAAGGGGAAACTATGGCTACACCTTC. It encodes CATRRGNYGYTF.